These 27 T cell receptor beta chains share one sample of origin, sequenced in a study of shared clonotypes between healthy human individuals. The table came from immunoSEQ multiplex PCR; TCRdb's copy has only in-frame clones and leaves some out. The sample consists of under 850,000 clones, approximately 72% of them appearing once. The sample was memory CD4+ T cells sorted from blood. As to subset: CD45RA-negative fraction. The receptors come from a woman under 40 in good health.

The chain carries TRBV6-5 and TRBJ2-3; D possibly corresponds to TRBD2 (5 bases). The CDR3 consists of 16 residues. The V gene lost 0 bases and the J gene lost 0 bases, with 10 bases spanning the gap. Germline CDR1 MNHEY, CDR2 SVGAGI. For the CDR3, the DNA is TGTGCCAGCAGTTACTCGCCCAGCGGCAGCACAGATACGCAGTATTTT. Protein sequence: CASSYSPSGSTDTQYF.

The chain combines TRBV7-8 with TRBJ2-1, with 8 bases fitting TRBD2. Germline V gene sequence: CDR1 SGHVS, CDR2 FQNEAQ. Trimming at V came to 7 bases and at J to 10 bases, leaving 15 bases not matched to a gene. The CDR3 runs to 15 residues. The CDR3 protein is CASTRTRGGLGEQFF. The CDR3 bases are TGTGCCAGCACGCGGACCCGGGGGGGGTTGGGAGAGCAGTTCTTC.

This clone has a single count. The chain has TRBV27 and TRBJ2-7; D is unclear. The germline V gene encodes CDR1 MNHEY and CDR2 SMNVEV (reference sequence). This CDR3 comprises 13 residues. V lost 1 base and J lost 3, with 7 bases in between. CDR3 region: CASSLYPGYEQYF. CDR3 DNA: TGTGCCAGCAGTTTATATCCAGGCTACGAGCAGTACTTC.

The genes are TRBV19 and TRBJ2-5; 7 bases line up with TRBD1. With V trimmed by 5 bases and J by 7 bases, 10 bases remained unmatched. Per germline, CDR1 LNHDA and CDR2 SQIVND (reference sequence). CDR3 size: 14 residues. The CDR3 region is CASSAQTGSRTQYF. CDR3 sequence (DNA): TGTGCCAGTAGTGCCCAGACAGGGTCCCGGACCCAGTACTTC.

The chain recombines TRBV5-1 with TRBJ2-1; D not resolved. From germline, CDR1 is SGHRS and CDR2 YFSETQ. This CDR3 has 12 amino acids. V was clipped by 4 bases and J by 12 bases, with 14 bases between them. The CDR3 region is CASSGNSRAQFF. In nucleotides, the CDR3 is TGCGCCAGCAGCGGGAACAGCCGCGCGCAGTTCTTC.

CDR3 nucleotide sequence: TGCGCCAGCAGCCAAGTTGACTTTCAAGAGACCCAGTACTTC. It is translated as CASSQVDFQETQYF. This rearrangement joins TRBV4-1 to TRBJ2-5; no reliable D call. The CDR3 extends over 14 amino acids. Germline CDR1 MGHRA, CDR2 YSYEKL. V was pared by 1 base and J by 2 bases, with 8 bases between.

At least ten counts were recorded for this clone. The rearrangement links TRBV28 to TRBJ1-5, with D possibly being TRBD1 (6 bases). This CDR3 has 20 residues. CDR1 and CDR2 from the germline V gene are MDHEN and SYDVKM. Trimming took off 2 bases at V and 0 bases at J, with 23 bases between the two ends. The chain's CDR3 is CASSLLLLVQGGDSNQPQHF. CDR3 in DNA: TGTGCCAGCAGTTTACTACTTCTTGTACAGGGAGGGGATAGCAATCAGCCCCAGCATTTT.

The rearrangement uses TRBV2 and TRBJ2-7, with 7 bases fitting TRBD2. Germline CDR1 and CDR2: SNHLY and FYNNEI. The V gene end was trimmed by 9 bases and the J gene end by 0 bases; junction bases not matched to a gene: 8. This CDR3 is 14 amino acids long. Here the CDR3 reads CASGRGGSSYEQYF. DNA of the CDR3: TGTGCCAGTGGGAGGGGCGGTAGCTCCTACGAGCAGTACTTC.

The chain employs TRBV18 and TRBJ2-7, with D possibly being TRBD1 (5 bases). Germline values: CDR1 KGHSH, CDR2 LQKENI. The CDR3 runs 17 residues. The ends were cut back, 2 bases at V and 1 base at J, with 18 bases in the middle. The CDR3 sequence is CASSPGIRGGTSYEQYF. The CDR3, as DNA: TGTGCCAGCTCACCAGGGATAAGGGGCGGAACATCCTACGAGCAGTACTTC. Supplemented by reference TRBV18 and TRBJ2-7, the full variable domain reads NAGVMQNPRHLVRRRGQEARLRCSPMKGHSHVYWYRQLPEEGLKFMVYLQKENIIDESGMPKERFSAEFPKEGPSILRIQQVVRGDSAAYFCASSPGIRGGTSYEQYFGPGTRLTVT.

In this sample, this clone turned up a few times. The chain joins TRBV10-3 to TRBJ2-5; D unresolved. CDR1 and CDR2 (germline): ENHRY, SYGVKD. V lost 5 bases and J 0 bases, leaving 4 bases between the germline ends. This CDR3 spans 12 amino acids. The CDR3 region has the DNA TGTGCCATCAGTAAAAACCAAGAGACCCAGTACTTC. This codes for CAISKNQETQYF.

The chain couples TRBV28 to TRBJ2-1, with 12 bases aligning to TRBD2. The V and J ends lost 3 bases and 6 bases, in that order; junction bases with no gene match: 9. Per germline, CDR1 MDHEN and CDR2 SYDVKM. The CDR3 length is 17 residues. The CDR3 sequence is CASSLLTSGRLSNEQFF. CDR3 DNA sequence: TGTGCCAGCAGTTTGTTGACTAGCGGGAGACTGAGCAATGAGCAGTTCTTC.

The V call is TRBV6-1, the J call TRBJ1-2; 9 nucleotides align to TRBD1. Trimming at V came to 3 bases and at J to 7 bases, leaving 9 bases not matched to a gene. Germline V lookup: CDR1 MNHNS, CDR2 SASEGT. The CDR3 extends over 15 amino acids. The CDR3 reads CASSDSDRGLSGYTF. In DNA, the CDR3 is TGTGCCAGCAGTGATAGTGACAGGGGGTTGAGTGGCTACACCTTC.

The chain recombines TRBV5-5 with TRBJ2-7; 8 bases align to TRBD1. Trimming at V came to 4 bases and at J to 3 bases, leaving 9 bases not matched to a gene. Germline CDR1 reads SGHKS; CDR2 reads YYEKEE (reference sequence). The CDR3 totals 15 residues. CDR3 DNA: TGTGCCAGCAGCGTACCAGGGGGCCTCTACTACGAGCAGTACTTC. Translation gives CASSVPGGLYYEQYF.

This chain joins TRBV27 and TRBJ2-7, with 9 bases identical to TRBD2. This CDR3 contains 14 residues. V trimming: 0 bases; J trimming: 8 bases; junction bases outside the gene matches: 5. Germline-derived CDR1 and CDR2 are MNHEY and SMNVEV (reference sequence). The CDR3 nucleotides read TGTGCCAGCAGTTTATCTAGCGGGGGACCGCAGCAGTACTTC. Amino acids: CASSLSSGGPQQYF.

CDR3 in DNA: TGTGCCAGCAGTTTATTTTGCCCAGGTAGCAATCAGCCCCAGCATTTT. It codes for CASSLFCPGSNQPQHF. This chain links TRBV27 with TRBJ1-5, with D unresolved. In germline, CDR1 is MNHEY, CDR2 SMNVEV (reference sequence). The CDR3 is made up of 16 amino acids. The ends were cut back, 1 base at V and 0 bases at J, with 10 bases in the middle.

This chain links TRBV6-1 with TRBJ2-7; possibly TRBD1 for D (7 bases). This CDR3 contains 15 residues. Between the trimmed V and J ends, which lost 2 bases and 2 bases, there was a span of 13 bases. CDR1 and CDR2 from the germline V gene are MNHNS and SASEGT. The CDR3 coding sequence is TGTGCCAGCAGTGAACGCGGGACAGAGACCTACGAGCAGTACTTC. Its protein is CASSERGTETYEQYF.

About this clone: In the same sample, other DNA sequences code for this CDR3. This chain connects TRBV5-6 to TRBJ1-3, with a tentative D call TRBD1 (6 bases). This CDR3 spans 14 amino acids. Trimming removed 0 bases from V and 2 bases from J, with 6 bases in between. The germline gives CDR1 SGHDT, CDR2 YYEEEE. Here the CDR3 reads CASSLGQAGNTIYF. CDR3 DNA sequence: TGTGCCAGCAGCTTGGGACAGGCTGGAAACACCATATATTTT.

This clone was counted many times. The gene calls are TRBV10-3 and TRBJ2-3, with D uncertain. Germline V gene data show CDR1 as ENHRY and CDR2 as SYGVKD. V lost 7 bases and J lost 3, with 11 bases in between. The CDR3 spans 13 residues. CDR3 in DNA: TGTGCCATCACCAAGGCCGGAACAGATACGCAGTATTTT. Protein product: CAITKAGTDTQYF.

The chain has TRBV6-5 and TRBJ2-5; the D is unclear. The germline V and J ends were trimmed by 2 bases and 2 bases, with 6 bases remaining between them. The CDR3 length is 13 residues. Germline lookup yields CDR1 MNHEY and CDR2 SVGAGI. CDR3 coding DNA: TGTGCCAGCAGTTACAGGCTACAAGAGACCCAGTACTTC. Residues: CASSYRLQETQYF.

The chain uses TRBV6-1 and TRBJ2-7, with TRBD2 matching over 9 bases. Germline V CDR1 and CDR2: MNHNS, SASEGT. With V trimmed by 5 bases and J by 1 base, 6 bases remained unmatched. The CDR3 covers 15 residues. DNA of the CDR3: TGTGCCAGCAGTTCTCTAGCGGGGCAATCCTACGAGCAGTACTTC. Residues: CASSSLAGQSYEQYF.

This clone appeared a single time. This sequence joins TRBV5-1 and TRBJ2-1, with D possibly called TRBD1 or TRBD2 (5 bases each). CDR3 size: 15 residues. In germline, CDR1 is SGHRS, CDR2 YFSETQ. V was shortened by 1 base and J by 7 bases, with 15 bases between the two germline ends. This CDR3 is CASSLFGAAENEQFF. DNA of the CDR3: TGCGCCAGCAGCTTGTTCGGGGCCGCGGAAAATGAGCAGTTCTTC.

This rearrangement joins TRBV2 to TRBJ1-1; tentative D call: TRBD1 (6 bases). V was cut by 10 bases and J by 2 bases, with 11 bases left in between. CDR3 size: 12 residues. Germline V gene lookup returns CDR1 SNHLY and CDR2 FYNNEI. The CDR3 bases are TGTGCCACTGCGGACAGTAACACTGAAGCTTTCTTT. The encoded protein is CATADSNTEAFF.

The chain uses TRBV2 and TRBJ2-7; TRBD1 matches at 7 bases. The V and J ends lost 7 bases and 4 bases, in that order; junction bases with no gene match: 10. Germline values: CDR1 SNHLY, CDR2 FYNNEI. The CDR3 length is 14 residues. CDR3 DNA: TGTGCCAGCAACAGACAGGGAGCGCCTTACGAGCAGTACTTC. It codes for CASNRQGAPYEQYF.

This clone was found a few times. The chain uses TRBV2 and TRBJ2-4, with a possible D match to TRBD2 (5 bases). Trimming left V 11 bases short and J 0 bases short, with 11 bases between. CDR1 SNHLY and CDR2 FYNNEI come from the germline V gene. The CDR3 is 13 amino acids. In DNA, the CDR3 is TGTGCCGGGTCCGGGATAGCCAAAAACATTCAGTACTTC. Its protein product is CAGSGIAKNIQYF.

The gene calls are TRBV6-6 and TRBJ2-3; 8 bases agree with TRBD1. Germline assignment: CDR1 MNHNY and CDR2 SVGAGI (reference sequence). The CDR3 totals 14 residues. The J segment lost 4 bases and the V segment lost 6 bases, leaving 6 bases of the junction unmatched. CDR3 amino acids: CASSTQGVADTQYF. CDR3 nucleotides: TGTGCCAGCAGCACACAGGGGGTTGCAGATACGCAGTATTTT.

The chain is built from TRBV18 and TRBJ2-5; D possibly uses TRBD1 or TRBD2 (5 bases each). The CDR3 runs 15 residues. V lost 5 bases and J lost 2, with 15 bases in between. CDR1 and CDR2 (germline): KGHSH, LQKENI. In DNA form, the CDR3 reads TGTGCCAGCTCAGGAGGCCAGGGAAGGCAAGAGACCCAGTACTTC. It translates to CASSGGQGRQETQYF.

V is TRBV29-1 and J is TRBJ2-5; D is possibly TRBD1 (7 bases). Germline lookup yields CDR1 SQVTM and CDR2 ANQGSEA. Between the trimmed V and J ends, which lost 2 bases and 4 bases, there was a span of 8 bases. The CDR3 loop spans 12 amino acids. The CDR3: CSVEQGGETQYF. CDR3 coding DNA: TGCAGCGTTGAACAGGGGGGAGAGACCCAGTACTTC.